These 19 T cell receptor beta chains originate from one sample sequenced in a study of blood T cell repertoires in COVID-19. Repertoires were generated with immunoSEQ multiplex PCR, while TCRdb's copy carries only in-frame clones and drops some. The sample carries around 180,000 clones, about four fifths recorded once. The specimen was peripheral blood. The receptors come from an elderly woman with active or convalescent COVID-19.

This clone has more than one count but fewer than ten. The rearrangement uses TRBV12-3 or TRBV12-4 and TRBJ1-3, with 9 bases lining up with TRBD1. The trim removed 10 bases at V and 4 bases at J, leaving 2 bases unmatched. The CDR3 has 12 residues. CDR3 protein: CATGTGGNTIYF. The CDR3 DNA is TGTGCCACCGGGACAGGGGGAAACACCATATATTTT.

The genes are TRBV28 and TRBJ2-5; 7 positions match TRBD2. Germline loops: CDR1 MDHEN, CDR2 SYDVKM. This CDR3 contains 15 residues. J lost 1 base, V lost 5 bases, and 7 bases had no gene match. The CDR3 loop is CASSPLGRGQETQYF. The CDR3, as DNA: TGTGCCAGCAGTCCCTTGGGGAGGGGCCAAGAGACCCAGTACTTC.

The CDR3 DNA sequence: TGTGCCAGCAGCTCCCGGACTAGCGGGAGTTGGAATACGCAGTATTTT. This gives the protein CASSSRTSGSWNTQYF. This chain links TRBV7-3 with TRBJ2-3; TRBD2 matches at 13 bases. V shed 4 bases, J shed 7 bases, and the junction held 8 bases outside the gene matches. Germline V gives CDR1 SGHTA, CDR2 FQGTGA. The CDR3 spans 16 residues.

The chain links TRBV10-3 to TRBJ2-5; D perhaps matches TRBD1 (6 bases). Per the germline V gene, CDR1 is ENHRY and CDR2 is SYGVKD. The CDR3 runs to 15 residues. Trimming removed 4 bases at V and 5 bases at J, with 17 bases between. CDR3 region: CAISARDKGVETQYF. CDR3 coding DNA: TGTGCCATCAGTGCCCGGGACAAGGGTGTGGAGACCCAGTACTTC.

The V and J genes are TRBV5-1 and TRBJ1-1, with 10 bases matching TRBD1. The CDR3 sequence is 16 residues long. V lost 4 bases and J lost 2; bases outside the gene matches: 8. CDR1 is SGHRS and CDR2 is YFSETQ in the germline V gene. CDR3 DNA: TGCGCCAGCAGCATTTTGACAGGGGGCCTAAACACTGAAGCTTTCTTT. This translates into CASSILTGGLNTEAFF.

The chain uses TRBV7-2 and TRBJ2-7; 10 positions match TRBD1. This CDR3 spans 14 amino acids. Germline trimming cut 5 bases from V and 4 bases from J; bases unmatched to any gene: 5. Germline V gene lookup returns CDR1 SGHTA and CDR2 FQGNSA. The CDR3 DNA sequence: TGTGCCAGCAGCGGGGGGACAGGGGCGTACGAGCAGTACTTC. Amino acid sequence: CASSGGTGAYEQYF.

Points on this clone: Other DNA sequences of this sample code for an identical CDR3. J is TRBJ2-2 and V is TRBV5-1, with 7 bases fitting TRBD1. V was pared by 4 bases and J by 1 base, with 4 bases of the junction left unmatched. The CDR3 is made up of 15 amino acids. Germline V gene lookup returns CDR1 SGHRS and CDR2 YFSETQ. Here the CDR3 reads CASSPRTGNTGELFF. For the CDR3, the DNA is TGCGCCAGCAGCCCGCGGACAGGGAACACCGGGGAGCTGTTTTTT.

Remarks on this clone: Other DNA sequences within the sample encode an identical CDR3. V and J are TRBV5-1 and TRBJ2-7; TRBD1 matches at 7 bases. The V gene's germline CDR1 is SGHRS and CDR2 YFSETQ. CDR3 length: 13 amino acids. J gave up 2 bases and V 4 bases, and 3 bases lay outside the gene matches. Here the CDR3 reads CASSPTGTYEQYF. CDR3 DNA sequence: TGCGCCAGCAGCCCGACAGGGACCTACGAGCAGTACTTC.

V is TRBV5-1 and J is TRBJ2-1, with 12 bases fitting TRBD2. The CDR3 runs 16 residues. Trimming took 4 bases from V and 10 from J; bases not matched to a gene: 12. Germline V gene sequence: CDR1 SGHRS, CDR2 YFSETQ. The CDR3 DNA is TGCGCCAGCAGCGTGACTAGCGGGAGTGTGACGGGGGAGCAGTTCTTC. This codes for CASSVTSGSVTGEQFF.

This clone was picked up one time. This sequence joins TRBV2 and TRBJ1-1, with 9 bases fitting TRBD1. Germline CDR1 SNHLY, CDR2 FYNNEI. V gave up 3 bases and J gave up 3 bases; unmatched junction bases: 8. This CDR3 contains 16 residues. CDR3 in amino acids: CASSDTQQGADTEAFF. The CDR3 DNA reads TGTGCCAGCAGTGATACCCAACAGGGGGCGGACACTGAAGCTTTCTTT.

This chain joins TRBV19 and TRBJ2-7; 9 bases line up with TRBD1. CDR3 length: 13 amino acids. Germline V gene data show CDR1 as LNHDA and CDR2 as SQIVND (reference sequence). Losses at the gene ends were 5 bases for V and 3 bases for J; bases not matched to a gene: 2. CDR3 nucleotide sequence: TGTGCCAGTAGTCGGACAGGGGTCTACGAGCAGTACTTC. It encodes CASSRTGVYEQYF.

The chain joins TRBV5-1 to TRBJ2-1, with D possibly matching TRBD2 (5 bases). The V end was cut by 4 bases, the J end by 6 bases, with 14 bases between. The length of the CDR3 is 14 residues. The germline gives CDR1 SGHRS, CDR2 YFSETQ. CDR3 protein: CASSLGEGPNEQFF. In DNA, the CDR3 is TGCGCCAGCAGCCTGGGTGAGGGCCCCAATGAGCAGTTCTTC. Full variable domain (rest looked up from reference TRBV5-1 and TRBJ2-1): KAGVTQTPRYLIKTRGQQVTLSCSPISGHRSVSWYQQTPGQGLQFLFEYFSETQRNKGNFPGRFSGRQFSNSRSEMNVSTLELGDSALYLCASSLGEGPNEQFFGPGTRLTVL.

The chain couples TRBV28 to TRBJ2-5; the match to TRBD2 covers 14 bases. This CDR3 comprises 14 residues. The germline gives CDR1 MDHEN, CDR2 SYDVKM. The V gene end was trimmed by 10 bases and the J gene end by 4 bases; junction bases not matched to a gene: 5. The CDR3 region has the DNA TGTGCCACCAACGGACTAGCGGGAGGAGAGACCCAGTACTTC. Encoded protein: CATNGLAGGETQYF.

The chain couples TRBV27 to TRBJ1-2; 7 bases match TRBD1. Germline lookup yields CDR1 MNHEY and CDR2 SMNVEV (reference sequence). The junction had 6 bases not matched to a gene; V was cut back by 3 bases and J by 8 bases. The CDR3 has 13 amino acids. For the CDR3, the DNA is TGTGCCAGCAGTTTCCAGACAGGGACGGGCTACACCTTC. It specifies CASSFQTGTGYTF.

The rearrangement links TRBV25-1 to TRBJ2-1, with 8 bases aligning to TRBD1. This CDR3 region has 17 residues. The germline gives CDR1 MGHDK, CDR2 SYGVNS. V was clipped by 4 bases and J by 5 bases; unmatched bases: 13. CDR3 region: CASSGRRGHAKDNEQFF. DNA of the CDR3: TGTGCCAGCAGTGGCCGCAGGGGGCATGCTAAGGACAATGAGCAGTTCTTC.

The J gene is TRBJ2-2, the V gene TRBV7-2; 7 nucleotides match TRBD1. The J segment lost 2 bases and the V segment lost 4 bases, leaving 10 bases of the junction unmatched. This CDR3 comprises 17 residues. Germline V gene data show CDR1 as SGHTA and CDR2 as FQGNSA. CDR3 region: CASSSNMGQTNTGELFF. The CDR3 DNA reads as TGTGCCAGCAGCTCCAATATGGGACAGACTAACACCGGGGAGCTGTTTTTT.

The chain is built from TRBV25-1 and TRBJ1-2; D not resolved. Per the germline V gene, CDR1 is MGHDK and CDR2 is SYGVNS. The CDR3 has 13 residues. V was cut by 5 bases and J by 4 bases, with 11 bases left in between. CDR3 bases: TGTGCCAGCAGTCCCGGGTCTCCCTATGGCTACACCTTC. Its translation is CASSPGSPYGYTF.

The rearrangement links TRBV6-1 to TRBJ2-7; tentative D call: TRBD1 (6 bases). Germline V gene lookup returns CDR1 MNHNS and CDR2 SASEGT. There are 13 residues in the CDR3. The V end was cut by 7 bases, the J end by 2 bases, with 12 bases between. The CDR3 is CASKGTPTYEQYF. The CDR3 DNA reads TGTGCCAGCAAGGGGACACCTACCTACGAGCAGTACTTC.

The rearrangement uses TRBV6-5 and TRBJ1-2; 8 bases map to TRBD1. The V segment lost 4 bases and the J segment 5 bases; nucleotides outside the gene matches: 9. CDR3 size: 15 residues. Per germline, CDR1 MNHEY and CDR2 SVGAGI. CDR3 DNA: TGTGCCAGCAGTTTTCGGGGGCAGGGGGCTTATGGCTACACCTTC. Translating it yields CASSFRGQGAYGYTF.